These 2 T cell receptor beta chains share one sample of origin, sequenced in a study of PD-L1 blockade in urothelial cancer. This table comes from immunoSEQ multiplex PCR, and its TCRdb copy is limited to in-frame clones, with some not included. The sample includes about 41,000 clones, roughly 81% of them seen just once. This sample's time point: peripheral blood 6 weeks after treatment start. The sample was PBMCs, taken around atezolizumab (anti-PD-L1) treatment. These receptors were taken from a man between 65 and 80 years old with urothelial cancer.

The table lists this clone with a few counts. The chain has TRBV19 and TRBJ2-7; D possibly corresponds to TRBD1 (5 bases). The CDR3 is made up of 12 amino acids. The germline V and J ends were trimmed by 3 bases and 7 bases, with 10 bases remaining between them. CDR1 is LNHDA and CDR2 is SQIVND in the germline V gene (reference sequence). The CDR3 nucleotides are TGTGCCAGTAGTATGAAGGGGCGGGAGCAGTACTTC. It translates to CASSMKGREQYF.

The chain recombines TRBV11-3 with TRBJ2-3; 7 bases line up with TRBD1. Germline trimming cut 5 bases from V and 0 bases from J; bases unmatched to any gene: 5. The germline gives CDR1 SGHNT, CDR2 YENEEA. The CDR3 is made up of 15 amino acids. The CDR3 spells CASSPGQRSTDTQYF. The CDR3 DNA sequence: TGTGCCAGCAGCCCGGGACAGCGCAGCACAGATACGCAGTATTTT.